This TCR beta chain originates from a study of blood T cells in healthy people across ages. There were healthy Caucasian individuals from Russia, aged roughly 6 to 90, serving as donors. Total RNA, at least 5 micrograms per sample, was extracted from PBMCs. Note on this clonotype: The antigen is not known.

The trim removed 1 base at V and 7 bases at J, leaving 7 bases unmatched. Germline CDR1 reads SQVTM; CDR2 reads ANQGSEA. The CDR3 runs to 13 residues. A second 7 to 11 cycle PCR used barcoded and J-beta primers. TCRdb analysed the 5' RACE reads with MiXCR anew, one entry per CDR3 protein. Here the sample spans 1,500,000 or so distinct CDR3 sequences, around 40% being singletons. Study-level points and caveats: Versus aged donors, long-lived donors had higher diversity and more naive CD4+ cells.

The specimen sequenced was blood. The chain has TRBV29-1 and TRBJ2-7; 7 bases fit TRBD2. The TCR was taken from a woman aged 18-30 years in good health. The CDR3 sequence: CSVEGLASGEQYF. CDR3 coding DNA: TGCAGCGTTGAAGGACTAGCCTCTGGGGAGCAGTACTTC.